The TCR beta chain described here comes from a study of T cell clonality in common variable immunodeficiency. CDR3 size: 19 residues. Germline assignment: CDR1 SGHRS and CDR2 YFSETQ. V was cut by 0 bases and J by 0 bases, with 16 bases left in between. Caucasian heritage predominated among both patients and controls. The assay was immunoSEQ multiplex PCR, and TCRdb's table has in-frame clones only and misses some. Singletons are absent from the sample, which has 50,000 to 60,000 clones. This clone was observed many times. The CDR3 extends 3 residues past the end of the read, so its final part is completed from the germline J gene.

The origin of this receptor is a person between 18 and 75 years old in good health. Sequenced input: peripheral blood mononuclear cells. This chain joins TRBV5-1 and TRBJ2-6; D is uncertain. The part of the CDR3 DNA that was read is TGCGCCAGCAGCTTGGTTGGCGGCCTTAAGGACTCTGGGGCCAACGTC. Its translation is CASSLVGGLKDSGANV. The CDR3 reads in full as CASSLVGGLKDSGANVLTF.